The rows below give T cell receptor beta chains drawn from one sample of a study of early stage breast cancer tumors. TCRdb's table, derived via immunoSEQ multiplex PCR, lists solely in-frame clones and lacks some. The table records around 5,000 clones, 60% to 80% of them present only once. Sequencing input: normal breast tissue next to the tumor. The origin of the receptors is a person aged 55 to 69 with breast cancer. CDR3s include the opening cysteine and the closing phenylalanine or tryptophan.

j_call	v_call	cdr3_aa
TRBJ1-1	TRBV6-6	CASSDYYGSVNTEAFF
TRBJ2-5	TRBV6-6	CASSYSGKQETQYF
TRBJ1-4	TRBV19	CASSTGIATNEKLFF
TRBJ2-2	TRBV10-2	CASRGGTGLVGELFF
TRBJ1-1	TRBV2	CASRLTSDRWNTEAFF
TRBJ1-1	TRBV27	CASQGLSEAFF
TRBJ1-2	TRBV5-1	CASSIGQGDYGYTF
TRBJ1-5	TRBV6-1	CASSEYSNQPQHF
TRBJ2-5	TRBV10-1	CASSDRRRQETQYF
TRBJ2-7	TRBV7-9	CASSFAGVNYEQYF
TRBJ2-7	TRBV9	CASSYGQGGSSSYEQYF
TRBJ1-5	TRBV27	CASSLFAGFWPQHF
TRBJ1-4	TRBV9	CASSAGTAGEKLFF
TRBJ1-1	TRBV7-9	CASRAGTGGNTEAFF
TRBJ1-1	TRBV18	CASSPSGDEAFF
TRBJ2-1	TRBV6-1	CASSDLGLAGYNEQFF
TRBJ2-2	TRBV10-3	CAISGPGQSNTGELFF
TRBJ1-2	TRBV19	CASRGTQSNYGYTF
TRBJ2-5	TRBV19	CASSMVFGTGPGTQYF
TRBJ2-1	TRBV4-1	CASSQIGSGDNNEQFF
TRBJ2-4	TRBV7-6	CASRRDRATKNIQYF
TRBJ2-1	TRBV7-2	CASSPMTSYNEQFF
TRBJ1-4	TRBV4-1	CASSLMPDLRKLFF
TRBJ1-1	TRBV2	CASSEGPGQNTEAFF
TRBJ2-2	TRBV5-6	CASGPLGAGELFF
TRBJ1-2	TRBV15	CATYGGDGYTF
TRBJ1-2	TRBV27	CASSWNRYSYGYTF
TRBJ1-2	TRBV18	CASSPRGRGQTSGYTF
TRBJ2-1	TRBV7-3	CASSLSGGHYNEQFF
TRBJ2-7	TRBV28	CASSEPGQVYEQYF
TRBJ2-2	TRBV7-3	CASSWTGASLIGELFF
TRBJ2-5	TRBV4-1	CASSQDRGLKGTETQYF
TRBJ1-5	TRBV18	CASSPTGEQPQHF
TRBJ2-5	TRBV30	CACKGRGSAIETQYF
TRBJ1-4	TRBV7-9	CASSLGQGGEKLFF
TRBJ2-1	TRBV16	CASSQFSLAVDNEFF
TRBJ2-7	TRBV20-1	CSARDLYEQYF
TRBJ2-3	TRBV2	CASSSKGVSDPDTDTQYF
TRBJ2-2	TRBV7-2	CASTKGLAGGRNTGELFF
TRBJ2-5	TRBV23-1	CASIPGTGEETQYF
TRBJ1-1	TRBV5-1	CASSRPEVAEAFF
TRBJ1-5	TRBV7-8	CASSFSTDSNQPQHF
TRBJ1-1	TRBV14	CASSQDSPRGKGLAEAFF
TRBJ2-2	TRBV29-1	CSVGTAANTGELFF
TRBJ1-1	TRBV29-1	CSVASGVSNTEAFF
TRBJ2-5	TRBV2	CAGGGSQETQYF
TRBJ1-5	TRBV19	CASSTGLAQPQHF
TRBJ2-7	TRBV10-1	CASGIIYMLGDSNYEQYF
TRBJ1-3	TRBV21-1	CASSKTIRIGLAGNTIYF
TRBJ2-4	TRBV5-6	CASKKQGPRLQYF